The clone carrying this T cell receptor (beta chain) was counted many times. The antigen is unknown. These data are taken from a study of T cells in Graves' hyperthyroidism and ophthalmopathy. Whole-study findings and limits: Blood also contained most expanded thyroid clonotypes above 0.001.

The study included ophthalmopathy patients with Clinical Activity Score at least 3, NOSPECS grade at least 4 and duration under 3 months. Uncontrolled infection, other autoimmune disease, pregnancy or lactation excluded patients. Thyroid ultrasound and orbital computed tomography, with clinical symptoms and serum thyroxine and TRAb, informed diagnoses. Amplified regions were TCR beta CDR3 sequences from RNA transcripts. The HTBI set primed first-round TCR CDR3 RT-PCR. TCRdb reanalysed the multiplex PCR reads using MiXCR and keeps one entry per CDR3 protein. The sample records 640,000 or so distinct CDR3 sequences, approximately 15% being singletons. With 4 bases removed from V and 7 bases from J, the gap between germline ends came to 17 bases. Germline CDR1 is MNHEY and CDR2 is SMNVEV (reference sequence). This CDR3 has 15 amino acids.

The clonotype comes from a woman aged 18-35 years with Graves' ophthalmopathy. This chain uses TRBV27 with TRBJ1-5; D is perhaps TRBD1 (6 bases). Sequencing was done on a sample of blood. This CDR3 is CASSSGTWGQQPQHF. For the CDR3, the DNA is TGTGCCAGCAGTTCCGGGACCTGGGGGCAACAGCCCCAGCATTTT.